The rows below give T cell receptor beta chains drawn from one sample of a study of T cell responses to AZD1222 COVID-19 vaccine. The protocol was immunoSEQ multiplex PCR, while the TCRdb copy is restricted to in-frame clones and leaves out a portion. Found here are some 100,000 clones, approximately 86% of them singletons; the top ten hold 15% to 20%. The source material was peripheral blood, sampled 28 days after the second AZD1222 dose. All receptors come from an adult who received the AZD1222 COVID-19 vaccine. Each CDR3 is given with its conserved first and last residue. The D gene is left open where the match is weak. Size is stated for part of the rows, as once, few or many counts, or as a class when the clone is expanded.

TRBJ1-4 | NA | NA | TRBV5-8 | TGTGCCAGCAGCTTGCGTCCCGGGGGTGAAAAACTGTTTTTT | CASSLRPGGEKLFF
TRBJ1-1 | NA | NA | TRBV10-1 | TGCGCCAGCAGTATAAGCAGGGGAGCGAACACTGAAGCTTTCTTT | CASSISRGANTEAFF
TRBJ1-3 | NA | NA | TRBV2 | TGTGCCAGCAGTGCGGGGCGTCGGGGAAACACCATATATTTT | CASSAGRRGNTIYF
TRBJ1-1 | NA | TRBD1 | TRBV19 | TGTGCCAGTGGACAGGTAACGTCAATGAGCACTGAAGCTTTCTTT | CASGQVTSMSTEAFF
TRBJ2-3 | NA | NA | TRBV28 | TGTGCCAGCAGTTTACTACAGGGAGATACGCAGTATTTT | CASSLLQGDTQYF
TRBJ2-7 | NA | NA | TRBV24-1 | TGTGCCACCAGTGATTTTGCGAGCCACGAGCAGTACTTC | CATSDFASHEQYF
TRBJ2-7 | NA | TRBD2 | TRBV11-2 | TGTGCCAGCAGCCCCCTGAGGACTAGCGGAGAATTCGAGCAGTACTTC | CASSPLRTSGEFEQYF
TRBJ2-2 | NA | NA | TRBV25-1 | TGTGCCAGCAGTGAATATCCCAGGAGTACCGGGGAGCTGTTTTTT | CASSEYPRSTGELFF
TRBJ1-2 | NA | NA | TRBV28 | TGTGCCAGCAGTTTATCACCAGGGGTCTATGGCTACACCTTC | CASSLSPGVYGYTF
TRBJ1-5 | NA | NA | TRBV9 | TGTGCCAGCAGCGTAGGACCGGCAGGGGAACAGCCCCAGCATTTT | CASSVGPAGEQPQHF
TRBJ2-3 | NA | TRBD2 | TRBV5-1 | TGCGCCAGCAGCCTAACGATCGGGACTAGCGGGTCCACAGATACGCAGTATTTT | CASSLTIGTSGSTDTQYF
TRBJ1-2 | once | TRBD1 | TRBV9 | TGTGCCAGCAGCGTAGCTACAGGGGAGGATGGCTACACCTTC | CASSVATGEDGYTF
TRBJ1-5 | NA | NA | TRBV10-3 | TGTGCCATTCGTTCGGGTTATGATCAGCCCCAGCATTTT | CAIRSGYDQPQHF
TRBJ2-2 | NA | TRBD1 | TRBV28 | TGTGCCAGTTATGACAGGGCGAACACCGGGGAGCTGTTTTTT | CASYDRANTGELFF
TRBJ2-4 | NA | NA | TRBV10-2 | TGCGCCAGCAGTGAAAGGAACTTTCTCAAAGCCAAAAACATTCAGTACTTC | CASSERNFLKAKNIQYF
TRBJ1-4 | NA | NA | TRBV10-3 | TGTGCCATCAGTGAGTCGGCGGCAGGGTTCGAAAAACTGTTTTTT | CAISESAAGFEKLFF
TRBJ2-5 | NA | NA | TRBV4-3 | TGCGCCAGCAAAGGCCCTAGGGGGCAAGGGGGGACGCAAGAGACCCAGTACTTC | CASKGPRGQGGTQETQYF
TRBJ2-6 | NA | NA | TRBV4-1 | TGCGCCAGCAGCCAAGCCGCCAGGGGCTCTGGGGCCAACGTCCTGACTTTC | CASSQAARGSGANVLTF